This T cell receptor (beta chain) was identified during a study of neoadjuvant anti-PD-1 for oral cavity cancer. Study-wide background: Patients without progression received a fourth nivolumab dose around day 43, then surgical resection on days 50-56.

Time point indicated: after neoadjuvant nivolumab, at surgical resection. Patients were newly diagnosed with stage II-IVA oral cavity squamous cell carcinoma without prior systemic or radiation treatment. The patients had HPV-negative, locally advanced oral cavity squamous cell carcinoma. Sequenced by immunoSEQ multiplex PCR; TCRdb stores in-frame clones only, minus some. The sample has around 13,000 clones; just under 75% are singletons. There are 14 residues in the CDR3. V shed 5 bases and J shed 6 bases, with 16 bases lying between them. Germline-derived CDR1 and CDR2 are SGHVS and FQNEAQ. The chain recombines TRBV7-8 with TRBJ1-2; possible D gene TRBD1, 6 bases. This receptor was taken from a person aged 35-79 years with oral cavity squamous cell carcinoma. The source material was PBMCs, sampled after nivolumab (anti-PD-1) treatment. The CDR3 here is CASSISQGRDGYTF. CDR3 bases: TGTGCCAGCAGCATTTCACAGGGAAGGGATGGCTACACCTTC.